This T cell receptor beta chain emerged from a study of cytomegalovirus exposure and HLA in healthy donors. Whole-study findings and limits: Immune exposure data for these donors was limited to CMV serostatus. In an earlier analysis, in 540 or so donors, most V segments appeared productive either ~87% or ~30% of the time.

Looked up from germline, CDR1 is SGHAT and CDR2 is FQNNGV. CDR3 size: 12 residues. Losses at the gene ends were 5 bases for V and 15 bases for J; bases not matched to a gene: 9. Points on this clone: Its antigen remains unknown.

PCR involved 60 Vbeta and 13 Jbeta primers. Generated by immunoSEQ multiplex PCR, the TCRdb table keeps only in-frame clones and is missing some. The sample shows roughly 200,000 clones, 70% to 85% of them seen only once. Sequenced input: PBMCs. The genes are TRBV11-2 and TRBJ2-4; 8 nucleotides agree with TRBD2. The TCR comes from a woman in her twenties or thirties in good health and CMV-seropositive. CDR3 sequence (DNA): TGTGCCAGCAGCCCGCCGGGACTAGGGGCGTACTTC. This codes for CASSPPGLGAYF.